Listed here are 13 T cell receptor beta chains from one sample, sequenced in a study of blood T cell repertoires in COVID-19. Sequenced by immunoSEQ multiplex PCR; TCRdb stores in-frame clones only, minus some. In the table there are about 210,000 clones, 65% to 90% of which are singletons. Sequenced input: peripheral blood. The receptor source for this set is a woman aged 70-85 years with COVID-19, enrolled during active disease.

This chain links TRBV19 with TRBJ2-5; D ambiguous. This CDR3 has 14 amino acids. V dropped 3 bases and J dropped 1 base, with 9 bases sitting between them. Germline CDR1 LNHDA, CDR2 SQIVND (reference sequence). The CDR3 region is CASSIHTIQETQYF. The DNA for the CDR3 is TGTGCCAGTAGTATCCATACTATCCAAGAGACCCAGTACTTC.

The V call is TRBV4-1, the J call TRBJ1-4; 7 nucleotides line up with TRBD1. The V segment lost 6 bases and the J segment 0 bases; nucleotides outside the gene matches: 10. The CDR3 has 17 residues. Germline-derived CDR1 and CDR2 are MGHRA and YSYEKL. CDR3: CASSPATGIATNEKLFF. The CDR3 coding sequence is TGCGCCAGCAGTCCCGCGACAGGGATTGCAACTAATGAAAAACTGTTTTTT.

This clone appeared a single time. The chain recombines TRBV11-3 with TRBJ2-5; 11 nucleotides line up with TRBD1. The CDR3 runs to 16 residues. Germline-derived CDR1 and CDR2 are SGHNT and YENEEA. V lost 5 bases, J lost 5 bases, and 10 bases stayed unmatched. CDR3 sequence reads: CASSPRTGGLQETQYF. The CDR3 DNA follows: TGTGCCAGCAGCCCCAGGACAGGGGGCCTACAGGAGACCCAGTACTTC. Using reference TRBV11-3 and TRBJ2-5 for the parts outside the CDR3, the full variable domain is EAGVVQSPRYKIIEKKQPVAFWCNPISGHNTLYWYLQNLGQGPELLIRYENEEAVDDSQLPKDRFSAERLKGVDSTLKIQPAELGDSAVYLCASSPRTGGLQETQYFGPGTRLLVL.

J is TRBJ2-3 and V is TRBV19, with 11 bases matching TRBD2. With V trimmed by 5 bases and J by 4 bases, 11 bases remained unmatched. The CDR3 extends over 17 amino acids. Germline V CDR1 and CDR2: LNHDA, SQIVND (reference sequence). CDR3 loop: CASSPHSGRALADTQYF. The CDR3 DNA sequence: TGTGCCAGTAGTCCCCATAGCGGGAGGGCCCTCGCAGATACGCAGTATTTT. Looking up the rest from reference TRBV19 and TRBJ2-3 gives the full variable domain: DGGITQSPKYLFRKEGQNVTLSCEQNLNHDAMYWYRQDPGQGLRLIYYSQIVNDFQKGDIAEGYSVSREKKESFPLTVTSAQKNPTAFYLCASSPHSGRALADTQYFGPGTRLTVL.

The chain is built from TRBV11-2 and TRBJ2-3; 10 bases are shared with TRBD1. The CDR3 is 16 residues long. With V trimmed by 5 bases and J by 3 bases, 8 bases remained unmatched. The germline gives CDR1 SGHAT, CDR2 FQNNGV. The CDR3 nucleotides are TGTGCCAGCAGCACACGACAGGGGGCACAAACAGATACGCAGTATTTT. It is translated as CASSTRQGAQTDTQYF.

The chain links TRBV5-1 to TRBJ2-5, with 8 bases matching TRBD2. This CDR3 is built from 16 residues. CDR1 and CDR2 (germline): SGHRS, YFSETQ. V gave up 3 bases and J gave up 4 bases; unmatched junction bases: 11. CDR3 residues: CASSSSLSGIGETQYF. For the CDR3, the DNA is TGCGCCAGCAGCTCTTCCCTTAGCGGGATAGGAGAGACCCAGTACTTC.

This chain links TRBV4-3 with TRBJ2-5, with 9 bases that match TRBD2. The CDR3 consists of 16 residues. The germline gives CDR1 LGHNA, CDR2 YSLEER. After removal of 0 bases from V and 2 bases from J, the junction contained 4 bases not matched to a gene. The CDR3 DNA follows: TGCGCCAGCAGCCAAGACACCGCGGGGGGGCAAGAGACCCAGTACTTC. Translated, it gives CASSQDTAGGQETQYF.

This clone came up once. CDR3 sequence (DNA): TGTGCCAGCAAGCTCGATGAGGGAAACAATGAGCAGTTCTTC. Translating gives CASKLDEGNNEQFF. This rearrangement joins TRBV2 to TRBJ2-1; a weak D match, TRBD2 (5 bases). This CDR3 has 14 amino acids. The germline V gene encodes CDR1 SNHLY and CDR2 FYNNEI. V gave up 7 bases and J gave up 5 bases, with 15 bases separating them.

CDR3 sequence (DNA): TGTGCCAGCAGCTTGGAGACGGGAGTAAACACCGGGGAGCTGTTTTTT. It specifies CASSLETGVNTGELFF. The gene calls are TRBV5-4 and TRBJ2-2, with TRBD2 as a possible D gene (6 bases). The CDR3 loop spans 16 amino acids. V shed 0 bases and J shed 2 bases, with 11 bases lying between them. Germline V lookup: CDR1 SGHNT, CDR2 YYREEE (reference sequence).

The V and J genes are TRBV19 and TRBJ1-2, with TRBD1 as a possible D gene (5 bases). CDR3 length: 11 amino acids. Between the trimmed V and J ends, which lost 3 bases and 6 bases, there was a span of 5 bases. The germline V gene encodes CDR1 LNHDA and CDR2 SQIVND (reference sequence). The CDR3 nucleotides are TGTGCCAGTAGTATGGGGCATGGCTACACCTTC. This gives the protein CASSMGHGYTF.

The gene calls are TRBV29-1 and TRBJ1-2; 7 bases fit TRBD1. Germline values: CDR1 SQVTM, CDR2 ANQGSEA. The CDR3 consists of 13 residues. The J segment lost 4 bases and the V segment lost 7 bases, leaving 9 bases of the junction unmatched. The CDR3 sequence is CSGLSWTGYGYTF. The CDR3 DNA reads TGCAGCGGCTTATCCTGGACAGGCTATGGCTACACCTTC. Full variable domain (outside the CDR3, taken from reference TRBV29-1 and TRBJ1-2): SAVISQKPSRDICQRGTSLTIQCQVDSQVTMMFWYRQQPGQSLTLIATANQGSEATYESGFVIDKFPISRPNLTFSTLTVSNMSPEDSSIYLCSGLSWTGYGYTFGSGTRLTVV.

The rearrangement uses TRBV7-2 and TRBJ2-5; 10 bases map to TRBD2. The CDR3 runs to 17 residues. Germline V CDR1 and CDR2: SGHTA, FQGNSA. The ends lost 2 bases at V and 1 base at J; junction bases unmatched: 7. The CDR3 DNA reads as TGTGCCAGCAGCTTATCGCGGCCTAGCGGGGGCCAAGAGACCCAGTACTTC. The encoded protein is CASSLSRPSGGQETQYF.

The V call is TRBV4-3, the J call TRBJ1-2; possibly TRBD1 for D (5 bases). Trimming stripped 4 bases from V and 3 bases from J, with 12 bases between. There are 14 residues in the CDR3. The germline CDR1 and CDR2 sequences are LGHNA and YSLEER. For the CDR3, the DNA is TGCGCCAGCAGCCTTGCCGGGGGAGACTATGGCTACACCTTC. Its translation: CASSLAGGDYGYTF.